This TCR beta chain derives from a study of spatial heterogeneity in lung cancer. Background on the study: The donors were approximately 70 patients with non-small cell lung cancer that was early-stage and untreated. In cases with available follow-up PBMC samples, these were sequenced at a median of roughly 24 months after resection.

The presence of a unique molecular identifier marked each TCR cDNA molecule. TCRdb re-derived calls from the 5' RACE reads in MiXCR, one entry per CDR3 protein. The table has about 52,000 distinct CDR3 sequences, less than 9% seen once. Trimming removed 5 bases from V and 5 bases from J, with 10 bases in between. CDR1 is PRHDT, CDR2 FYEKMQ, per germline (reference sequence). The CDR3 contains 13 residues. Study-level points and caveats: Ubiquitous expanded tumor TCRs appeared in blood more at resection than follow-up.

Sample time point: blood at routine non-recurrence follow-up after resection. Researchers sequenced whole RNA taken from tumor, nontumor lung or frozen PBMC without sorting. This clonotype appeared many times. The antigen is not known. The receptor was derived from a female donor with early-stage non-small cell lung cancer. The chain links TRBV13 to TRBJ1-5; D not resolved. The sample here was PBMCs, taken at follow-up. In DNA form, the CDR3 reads TGTGCCAGCAGCCACCGGGGAGATCAGCCCCAGCATTTT. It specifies CASSHRGDQPQHF.